The 8 T cell receptor beta chains presented below share a single source sample, sequenced in a study of T cell repertoires in cytomegalovirus infection. A single record per CDR3 protein comes from TCRdb applying MiXCR to the reads. The sample shows 480,000 or so distinct CDR3 sequences, approximately 10% of them seen only once. Sequences were obtained from PBMCs. The receptors here all came from a human donor in good health (CMV status not recorded). Some clones in this sample may be carry-over from other donors' samples.

At least ten counts were recorded for this clonotype. V usage is TRBV11-3 and J usage is TRBJ2-3, with 10 bases matching TRBD1. CDR3 size: 17 residues. Germline V gene lookup returns CDR1 SGHNT and CDR2 YENEEA. Trimming took 1 base from V and 1 from J; bases not matched to a gene: 5. The CDR3 DNA reads TGTGCCAGCAGCTTAGCTCGCGGGACAGGGGGCACAGATACGCAGTATTTT. Amino acid sequence: CASSLARGTGGTDTQYF.

This clonotype occurred many times. This chain uses TRBV5-1 with TRBJ2-7; D remains unclear. Trimming shortened V by 4 bases and J by 4 bases, and 12 bases separated the two germline ends. Germline V lookup: CDR1 SGHRS, CDR2 YFSETQ. The CDR3 is made up of 13 amino acids. CDR3 nucleotide sequence: TGCGCCAGCAGCACTGGGGTTCCTTACGAGCAGTACTTC. As protein: CASSTGVPYEQYF.

This clonotype was detected ten times or more. An end of the junction differs from the germline gene, which may be a read error. The chain is built from TRBV7-2 and TRBJ2-3, with D possibly being TRBD2 (7 bases). The CDR3 has 15 residues. Germline-derived CDR1 and CDR2 are SGHTA and FQGNSA. For the CDR3, the DNA is TGTGCCAGCAGATTAGGGGGGGGGGGCACAGATACGCAGTATTTT. It codes for CASRLGGGGTDTQYF.

This clonotype occurred a few times. V and J are TRBV28 and TRBJ2-1; D is perhaps TRBD2 (6 bases). CDR3 length: 12 residues. The V and J ends lost 4 bases and 9 bases respectively, with 10 bases between them. CDR1 and CDR2 from the germline V gene are MDHEN and SYDVKM. The CDR3 DNA is TGTGCCAGCAGTTCGGGGCGGGGTGAGCAGTTCTTC. Translation: CASSSGRGEQFF.

V is TRBV20-1 and J is TRBJ2-5; 7 bases fit TRBD1. The length of the CDR3 is 14 residues. Germline V lookup: CDR1 DFQATT, CDR2 SNEGSKA (reference sequence). Trimming removed 6 bases from V and 2 bases from J; junction bases left unmatched: 9. CDR3 amino acids: CSAPTGEEQETQYF. The DNA for the CDR3 is TGCAGTGCCCCAACAGGGGAAGAACAAGAGACCCAGTACTTC.

This clonotype was seen many times. The chain has TRBV7-2 and TRBJ2-7; no reliable D call. V lost 2 bases and J 2 bases, leaving 13 bases between the germline ends. The germline V gene has CDR1 SGHTA and CDR2 FQGNSA. The CDR3 length is 15 residues. As DNA, the CDR3 is TGTGCCAGCAGCTTATCATCCGGGCAACCCTACGAGCAGTACTTC. Translated: CASSLSSGQPYEQYF.

This clonotype showed up just a few times. V gene TRBV3-1 combines with J gene TRBJ1-1, with TRBD1 matching 8 bases. Per the germline V gene, CDR1 is LGHDT and CDR2 is YNNKEL (reference sequence). Losses at the gene ends were 4 bases for V and 5 bases for J; bases not matched to a gene: 9. The CDR3 is 15 amino acids. CDR3 nucleotides: TGTGCCAGCAGCCGGGGCGGAACAGGGGGGACTGAAGCTTTCTTT. Residues: CASSRGGTGGTEAFF.

This clonotype was recorded a few times. The rearrangement uses TRBV2 and TRBJ2-5, with 7 bases lining up with TRBD1. CDR3 size: 12 residues. Trimming at V came to 11 bases and at J to 5 bases, leaving 8 bases not matched to a gene. Germline CDR1 is SNHLY and CDR2 is FYNNEI. The DNA of the CDR3 is TGTGCCGGAAGGGGGCAGGGGGAGACCCAGTACTTC. The encoded protein is CAGRGQGETQYF.